This TCR beta chain was profiled in a study of T cells in Graves' hyperthyroidism and ophthalmopathy. Regions amplified from RNA transcripts were the TCR beta CDR3 regions. First-round RT-PCR targeting the TCR CDR3 was performed with the HTBI primer set. TCRdb fed the multiplex PCR reads into MiXCR, producing one record per CDR3 protein. The sample contains roughly 720,000 distinct CDR3 sequences, 17% of which appear only once. This CDR3 contains 15 residues. Per the germline V gene, CDR1 is MGHRA and CDR2 is YSYEKL. V was pared by 3 bases and J by 8 bases, with 10 bases of the junction left unmatched.

Sequenced sample: blood. The sequence was obtained from a man aged 50 to 59 with Graves' hyperthyroidism. This chain uses TRBV4-1 with TRBJ1-2; 9 nucleotides align to TRBD1. In nucleotides, the CDR3 is TGCGCCAGCAGCCACCCACAGGGGGCCTTCCGGGGCTACACCTTC. This translates into CASSHPQGAFRGYTF.